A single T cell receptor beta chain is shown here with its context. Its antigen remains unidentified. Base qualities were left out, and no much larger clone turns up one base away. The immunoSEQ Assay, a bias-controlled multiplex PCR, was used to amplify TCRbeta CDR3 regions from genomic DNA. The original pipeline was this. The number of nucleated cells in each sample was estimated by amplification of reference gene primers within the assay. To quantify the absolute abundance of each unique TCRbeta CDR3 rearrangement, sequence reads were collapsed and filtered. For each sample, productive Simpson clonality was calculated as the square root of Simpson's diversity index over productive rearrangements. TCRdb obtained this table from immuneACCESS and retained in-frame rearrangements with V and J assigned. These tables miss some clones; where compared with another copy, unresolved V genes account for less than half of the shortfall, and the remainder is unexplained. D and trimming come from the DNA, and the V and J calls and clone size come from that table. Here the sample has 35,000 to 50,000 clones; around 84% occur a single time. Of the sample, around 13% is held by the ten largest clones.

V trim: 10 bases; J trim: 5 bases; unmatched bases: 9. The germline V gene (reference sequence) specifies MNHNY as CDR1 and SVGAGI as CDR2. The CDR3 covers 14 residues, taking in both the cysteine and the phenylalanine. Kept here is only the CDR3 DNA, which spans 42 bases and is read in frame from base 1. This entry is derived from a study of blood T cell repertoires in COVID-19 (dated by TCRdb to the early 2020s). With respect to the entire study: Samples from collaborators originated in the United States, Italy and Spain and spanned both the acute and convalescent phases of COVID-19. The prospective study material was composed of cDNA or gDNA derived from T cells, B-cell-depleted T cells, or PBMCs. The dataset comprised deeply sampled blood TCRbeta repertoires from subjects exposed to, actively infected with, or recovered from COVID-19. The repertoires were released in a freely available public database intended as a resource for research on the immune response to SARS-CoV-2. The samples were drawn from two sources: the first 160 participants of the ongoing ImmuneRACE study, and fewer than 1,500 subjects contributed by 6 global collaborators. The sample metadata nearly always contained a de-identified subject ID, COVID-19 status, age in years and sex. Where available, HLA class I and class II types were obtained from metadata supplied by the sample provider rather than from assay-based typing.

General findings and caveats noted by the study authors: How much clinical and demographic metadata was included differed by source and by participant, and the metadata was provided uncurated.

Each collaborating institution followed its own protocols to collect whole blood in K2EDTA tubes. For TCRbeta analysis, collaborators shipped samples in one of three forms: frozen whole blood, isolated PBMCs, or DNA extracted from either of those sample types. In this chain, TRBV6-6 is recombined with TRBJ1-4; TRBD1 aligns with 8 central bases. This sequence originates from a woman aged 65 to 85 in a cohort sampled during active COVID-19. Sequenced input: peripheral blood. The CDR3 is CATRMGQANEKLFF. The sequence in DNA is TGTGCCACCAGGATGGGACAGGCAAATGAAAAACTGTTTTTT.